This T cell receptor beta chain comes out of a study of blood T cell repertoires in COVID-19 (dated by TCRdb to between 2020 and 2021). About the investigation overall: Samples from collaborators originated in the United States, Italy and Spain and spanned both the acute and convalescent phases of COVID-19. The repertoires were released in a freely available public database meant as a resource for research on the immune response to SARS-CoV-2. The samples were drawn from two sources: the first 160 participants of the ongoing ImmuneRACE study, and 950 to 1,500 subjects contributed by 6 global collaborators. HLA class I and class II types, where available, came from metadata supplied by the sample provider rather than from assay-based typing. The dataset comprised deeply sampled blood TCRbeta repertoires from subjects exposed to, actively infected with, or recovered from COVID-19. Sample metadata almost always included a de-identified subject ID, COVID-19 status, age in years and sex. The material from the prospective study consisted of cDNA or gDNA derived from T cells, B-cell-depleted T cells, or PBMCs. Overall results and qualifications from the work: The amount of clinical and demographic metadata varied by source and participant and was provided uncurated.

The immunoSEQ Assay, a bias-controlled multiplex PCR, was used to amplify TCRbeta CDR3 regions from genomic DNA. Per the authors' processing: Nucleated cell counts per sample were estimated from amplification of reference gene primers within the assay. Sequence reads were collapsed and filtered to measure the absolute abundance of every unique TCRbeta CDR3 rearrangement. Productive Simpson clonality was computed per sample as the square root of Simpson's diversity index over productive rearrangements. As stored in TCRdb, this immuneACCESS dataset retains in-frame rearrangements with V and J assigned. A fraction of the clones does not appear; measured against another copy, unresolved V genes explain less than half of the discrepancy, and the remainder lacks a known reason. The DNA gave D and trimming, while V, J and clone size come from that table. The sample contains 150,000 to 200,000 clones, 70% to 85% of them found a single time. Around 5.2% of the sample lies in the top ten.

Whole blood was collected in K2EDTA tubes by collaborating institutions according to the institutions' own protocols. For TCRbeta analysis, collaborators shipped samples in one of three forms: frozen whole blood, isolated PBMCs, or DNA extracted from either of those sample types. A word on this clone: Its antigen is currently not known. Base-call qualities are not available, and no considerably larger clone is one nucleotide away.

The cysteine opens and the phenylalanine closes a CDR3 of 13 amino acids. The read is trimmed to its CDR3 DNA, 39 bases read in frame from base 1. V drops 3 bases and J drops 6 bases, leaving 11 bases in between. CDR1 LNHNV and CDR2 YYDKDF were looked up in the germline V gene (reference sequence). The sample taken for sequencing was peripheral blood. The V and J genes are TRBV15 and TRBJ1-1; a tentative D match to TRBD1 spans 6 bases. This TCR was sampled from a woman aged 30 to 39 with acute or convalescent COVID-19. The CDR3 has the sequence CATSSWTAPEAFF. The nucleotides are TGTGCCACCAGCAGCTGGACAGCTCCTGAAGCTTTCTTT.